The sequence of this T cell receptor (beta chain) was determined in a study of T cell responses to AZD1222 COVID-19 vaccine. Libraries were prepared by immunoSEQ multiplex PCR; TCRdb keeps only in-frame clonotypes and omits some of them. The data hold over 100,000 clones, with around nine tenths observed a single time. Points on this clone: The missing conserved phenylalanine or tryptophan at the end of this CDR3 makes a read error likely.

The V and J ends lost 4 bases and 0 bases respectively, with 16 bases between them. This CDR3 has 18 amino acids. Germline CDR1 is LGHDT and CDR2 is YNNKEL (reference sequence). Specimen: peripheral blood, collected on day 0 of AZD1222 vaccination. The source of this sequence is an adult in good health. The chain joins TRBV3-1 (or the pseudogene TRBV3-2) to TRBJ1-6; D gene ambiguous. CDR3 nucleotide sequence: TGTGCCAGCAGCCGTACAAGGACGGGGAGCTCCTATAATTCACCCCTCCACCTT. It codes for CASSRTRTGSSYNSPLHL.